Sequencing of this TCR beta chain was carried out in a study of blood T cell repertoires in COVID-19. Study overall: There were acute and convalescent COVID-19 samples, and they came from the United States, Italy and Spain.

The participants were between about 18 and 90 years old and came from some 23 US areas. Which cohort a participant joined came from the clinical history participants gave. On this clone: This CDR3 is also generated by other DNA sequences in the sample.

V was clipped by 0 bases and J by 1 base, with 4 bases between them. Germline assignment: CDR1 SGHRS and CDR2 YFSETQ. The CDR3 runs to 14 residues. Only in-frame clones appear in the TCRdb table, and some are missing; sequencing was by immunoSEQ multiplex PCR. This sample has some 330,000 clones, with approximately 87% found just once. The chain joins TRBV5-1 to TRBJ1-4; D not resolved. This sequence originates from a man between 35 and 55 years old in a cohort exposed to, infected with or recovered from COVID-19 (not recorded which). The specimen sequenced was PBMCs or T cells enriched from blood (not recorded which). The CDR3 region has the DNA TGCGCCAGCAGCTTGGGCGGAACTAATGAAAAACTGTTTTTT. It translates to CASSLGGTNEKLFF. The full variable domain, with the rest looked up from reference TRBV5-1 and TRBJ1-4, is KAGVTQTPRYLIKTRGQQVTLSCSPISGHRSVSWYQQTPGQGLQFLFEYFSETQRNKGNFPGRFSGRQFSNSRSEMNVSTLELGDSALYLCASSLGGTNEKLFFGSGTQLSVL.